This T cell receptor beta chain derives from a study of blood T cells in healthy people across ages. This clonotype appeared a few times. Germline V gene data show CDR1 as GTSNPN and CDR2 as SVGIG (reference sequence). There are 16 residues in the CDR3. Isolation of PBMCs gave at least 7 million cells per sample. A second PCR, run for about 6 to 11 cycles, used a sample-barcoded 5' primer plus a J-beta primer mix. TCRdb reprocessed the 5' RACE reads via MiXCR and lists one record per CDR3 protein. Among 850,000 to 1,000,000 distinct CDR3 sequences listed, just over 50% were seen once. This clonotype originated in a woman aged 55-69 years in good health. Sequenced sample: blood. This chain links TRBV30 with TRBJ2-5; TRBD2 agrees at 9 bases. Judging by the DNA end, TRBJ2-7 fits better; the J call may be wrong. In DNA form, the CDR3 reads TGTGCCTGGAGTGTACCGACTAGCGGAAGTTCCTACGAGCAGTACTTC. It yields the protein CAWSVPTSGSSYEQYF.